The clone carrying this T cell receptor beta chain was counted ten times or more. Its antigen is not known. Carrying unique molecular identifiers, the cDNA also gained a universal primer site through template switching. TCRdb itself ran the 5' RACE reads through MiXCR, one entry per CDR3 protein. The data hold approximately 630,000 distinct CDR3 sequences, with under 8.5% observed a single time. The source of the sample is a study of identical twins. The study, taken as a whole, reports: Within cord blood, abundant beta clonotypes carried fewer insertions, but memory repertoires showed no such trend. Conclusions leaned on cross-sectional statistical analysis and did not track the same donors over time. Beta out-of-frame sequences showed weaker excess sharing between twins.

This CDR3 is built from 14 residues. V was pared by 8 bases and J by 5 bases, with 8 bases of the junction left unmatched. Germline loops: CDR1 DFQATT, CDR2 SNEGSKA (reference sequence). These records were also assigned to another study, of yellow fever vaccine responses in identical twins.

The sequencing input was PBMCs. This TCR derives from a woman aged 18-35 years in good health. The genes are TRBV20-1 and TRBJ2-5; 13 bases align to TRBD2. In DNA form, the CDR3 reads TGCAGTAAAACTAGCGGGAGGGCCGTTGAGACCCAGTACTTC. It codes for CSKTSGRAVETQYF.